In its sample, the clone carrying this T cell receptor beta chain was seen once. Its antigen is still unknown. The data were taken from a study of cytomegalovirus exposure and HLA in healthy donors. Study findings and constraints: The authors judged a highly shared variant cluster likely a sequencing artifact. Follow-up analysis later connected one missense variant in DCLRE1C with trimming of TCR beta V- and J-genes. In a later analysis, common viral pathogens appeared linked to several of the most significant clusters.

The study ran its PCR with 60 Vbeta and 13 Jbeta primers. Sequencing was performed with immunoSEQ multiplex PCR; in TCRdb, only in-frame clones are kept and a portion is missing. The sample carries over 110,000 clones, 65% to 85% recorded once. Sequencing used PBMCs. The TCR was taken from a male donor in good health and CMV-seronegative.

CDR3 loop: CASVRDYNEQFF. The CDR3 bases are TGTGCTAGTGTGCGGGACTACAATGAGCAGTTCTTC. The genes are TRBV12-5 and TRBJ2-1, with D maybe TRBD2 (6 bases). The germline V gene encodes CDR1 LGHNT and CDR2 FRNRAP. The CDR3 runs 12 residues. Trimming cost V 7 bases and J 3 bases, with 7 bases left between them.